Detailed here is one T cell receptor beta chain. The data were obtained in a study of T cell clones after liver transplantation. As for the study in general: TCRbeta sequencing after a pre-transplant mixed lymphocyte reaction identified graft-donor-reactive clones, later tracked in post-transplant blood. Third-party-reactive TCRbeta sequences from pre-transplant mixed lymphocyte reactions served as antigen-independent comparators. Three of eight recipients were HCV-positive; others had non-autoimmune, non-viral indications. Tolerance: complete withdrawal held at least one year, liver enzymes staying within twice normal.

Only in-frame clones appear in the TCRdb table, and some are missing; sequencing was by immunoSEQ multiplex PCR. The repertoire holds 70,000 to 85,000 clones, with about four fifths as singletons. Trimming at V came to 4 bases and at J to 6 bases, leaving 8 bases not matched to a gene. Germline CDR1 is SQVTM and CDR2 is ANQGSEA. The CDR3 runs to 14 residues. The sample consisted of CD4+ T cells from blood, taken before liver transplant. This sequence joins TRBV29-1 and TRBJ1-4; 7 bases are shared with TRBD1. The TCR sequence derives from a human donor who received a liver transplant. CDR3 coding DNA: TGCAGCGTTGGGGACAGCCCGTTGGATGAAAAACTGTTTTTT. Encoded protein: CSVGDSPLDEKLFF. Full variable domain (remainder filled in from reference TRBV29-1 and TRBJ1-4): SAVISQKPSRDICQRGTSLTIQCQVDSQVTMMFWYRQQPGQSLTLIATANQGSEATYESGFVIDKFPISRPNLTFSTLTVSNMSPEDSSIYLCSVGDSPLDEKLFFGSGTQLSVL.